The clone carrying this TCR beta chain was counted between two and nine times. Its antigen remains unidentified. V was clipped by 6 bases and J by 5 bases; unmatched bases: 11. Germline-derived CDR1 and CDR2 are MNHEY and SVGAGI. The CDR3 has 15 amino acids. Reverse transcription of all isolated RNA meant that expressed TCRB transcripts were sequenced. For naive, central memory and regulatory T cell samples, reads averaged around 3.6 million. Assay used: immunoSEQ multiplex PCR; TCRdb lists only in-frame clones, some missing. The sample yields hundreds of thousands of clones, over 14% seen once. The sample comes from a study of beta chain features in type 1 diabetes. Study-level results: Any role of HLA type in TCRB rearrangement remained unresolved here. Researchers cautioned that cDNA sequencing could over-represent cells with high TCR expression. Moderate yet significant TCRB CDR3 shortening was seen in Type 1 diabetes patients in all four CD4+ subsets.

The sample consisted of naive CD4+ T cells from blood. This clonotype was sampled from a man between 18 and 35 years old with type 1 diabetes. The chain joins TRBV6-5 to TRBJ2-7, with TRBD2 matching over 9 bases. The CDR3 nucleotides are TGTGCCAGCAGCCTCTTGGCGGGAGGGTATAACGAGCAGTACTTC. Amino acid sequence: CASSLLAGGYNEQYF.